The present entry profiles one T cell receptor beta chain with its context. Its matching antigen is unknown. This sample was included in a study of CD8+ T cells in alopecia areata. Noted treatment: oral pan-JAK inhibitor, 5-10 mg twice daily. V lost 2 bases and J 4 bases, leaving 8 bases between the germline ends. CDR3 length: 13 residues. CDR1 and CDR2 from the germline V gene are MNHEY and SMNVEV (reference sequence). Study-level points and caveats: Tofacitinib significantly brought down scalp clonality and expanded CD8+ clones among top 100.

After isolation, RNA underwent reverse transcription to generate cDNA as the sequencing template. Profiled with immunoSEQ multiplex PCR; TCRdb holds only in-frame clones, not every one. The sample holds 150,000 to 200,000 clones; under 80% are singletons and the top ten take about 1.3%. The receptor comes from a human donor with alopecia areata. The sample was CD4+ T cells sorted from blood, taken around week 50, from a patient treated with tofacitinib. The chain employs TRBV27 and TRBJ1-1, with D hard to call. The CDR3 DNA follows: TGTGCCAGCAGTTTAAGGTCTGTCACTGAAGCTTTCTTT. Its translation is CASSLRSVTEAFF.